Sequencing of this TCR beta chain was carried out in a study of shared clonotypes between healthy human individuals. This CDR3 contains 14 residues. The ends lost 3 bases at V and 6 bases at J; junction bases unmatched: 6. The germline V gene has CDR1 SNHLY and CDR2 FYNNEI. Method: immunoSEQ multiplex PCR; TCRdb's copy keeps in-frame clones and lacks some. Seen here are millions of clones, around 93% observed once, and the top ten hold around 1.7%. Only CD45RO-negative cells positively selected for CCR7 counted as naive CD8 cells, so terminally differentiated effector memory CD45RA+ cells were excluded.

This sequence originates from a man between 18 and 29 years old in good health. Some clones in this sample may be carry-over from other donors' samples. Sequenced: naive CD8+ T cells from PBMCs. The J gene is TRBJ2-7, the V gene TRBV2; TRBD2 matches 9 bases. CDR3 nucleotide sequence: TGTGCCAGCAGTGATCTAGCGGGAATCCCCGAGCAGTACTTC. As protein: CASSDLAGIPEQYF.